Sequencing of this T cell receptor beta chain was carried out in a study of cytomegalovirus exposure and HLA in healthy donors. Study at large: Genotyping showed roughly 81% of some 400 donors falling in the Caucasian-associated ancestry cluster.

All the people who gave samples were healthy bone marrow donors. General study findings and limits: Prior analysis indicated that the majority of TCR beta V segments exhibited productivity approximately 90% or approximately 30% of the time.

V gave up 3 bases and J gave up 4 bases, with 9 bases separating them. In germline, CDR1 is MGHDK, CDR2 SYGVNS. CDR3 length: 13 amino acids. This clone occurred once. Its antigen is still unknown. The PCR had 60 Vbeta and 13 Jbeta primers. Profiling relied on immunoSEQ multiplex PCR, and the TCRdb table lists in-frame clones only, not all of them. Here the sample spans 150,000 to 200,000 clones, around 78% being singletons. Input material: PBMCs. V usage is TRBV25-1 and J usage is TRBJ1-1; no reliable D call. The sequence was collected from a woman aged 30 to 39 in good health and CMV-seropositive. The DNA of the CDR3 is TGTGCCAGCAGTGACCCCGGGTCCACTGAAGCTTTCTTT. Amino acid sequence: CASSDPGSTEAFF.